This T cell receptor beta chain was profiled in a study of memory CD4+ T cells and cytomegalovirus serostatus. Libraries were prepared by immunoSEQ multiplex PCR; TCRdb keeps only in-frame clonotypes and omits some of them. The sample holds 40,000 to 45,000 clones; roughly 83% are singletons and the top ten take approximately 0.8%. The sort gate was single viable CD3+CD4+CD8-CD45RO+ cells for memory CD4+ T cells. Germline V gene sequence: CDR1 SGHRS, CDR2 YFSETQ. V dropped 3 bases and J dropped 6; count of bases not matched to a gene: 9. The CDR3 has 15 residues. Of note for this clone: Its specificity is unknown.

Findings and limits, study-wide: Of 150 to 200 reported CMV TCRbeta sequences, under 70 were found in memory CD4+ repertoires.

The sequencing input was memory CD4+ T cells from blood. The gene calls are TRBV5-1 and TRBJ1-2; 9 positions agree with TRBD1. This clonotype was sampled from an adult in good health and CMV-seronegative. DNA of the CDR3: TGCGCCAGCAGCTCTACAGGGGGCGGTCCTGATGGCTACACCTTC. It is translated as CASSSTGGGPDGYTF.